This TCR beta chain was observed in a study of cytomegalovirus exposure and HLA in healthy donors. A multiplex PCR was run with 60 Vbeta primers and 13 Jbeta primers. The method was immunoSEQ multiplex PCR; TCRdb's version includes in-frame clones alone and lacks a portion of them. The sample has about 120,000 clones; the top ten hold over 1.5%. J lost 6 bases, V lost 1 base, and 3 bases had no gene match. From germline, CDR1 is SGHTA and CDR2 FQGNSA. The CDR3 is 13 amino acids. Worth noting for this clone: Its antigen is as yet unknown.

Whole-study results and caveats: When a later analysis compared HLA-associated TCR beta chains with equally common others, the HLA-associated chains turned out to be more clonally expanded and to have lower generation probabilities. The authors listed 150 or so TCR beta chains as cytomegalovirus-associated.

The receptor comes from a man younger than 30 in good health and CMV-seronegative. Sequencing input: PBMCs. The V call is TRBV7-2, the J call TRBJ2-7, with 7 bases that match TRBD2. CDR3 DNA sequence: TGTGCCAGCAGCTTAGTGGGGGGGGTCGAGCAGTACTTC. Its translation: CASSLVGGVEQYF.